The clone carrying this TCR beta chain has a handful of counts. Its antigen is not identified. This record belongs to a study of T cell repertoires in cytomegalovirus infection. Study-level findings and limits: Dominant in the ex vivo response were TCR beta clonotypes restricted by HLA-C and specific for CMV. Cumulated frequencies of public TCR beta families served to identify carriers of CMV plus the relevant HLA.

V was pared by 8 bases and J by 3 bases, with 11 bases between. This CDR3 contains 13 residues. Germline CDR1 is MNHEY and CDR2 is SVGEGT. TCRdb independently ran MiXCR on the reads; one entry per CDR3 protein. In the table there are approximately 630,000 distinct CDR3 sequences, about 24% of which are singletons. The chain recombines TRBV6-2 or TRBV6-3 with TRBJ1-5, with D hard to call. The receptor comes from a human donor in good health (CMV status not recorded). Some clones in this sample may be carry-over from other donors' samples. Sequenced sample: CD8+ T cells from PBMCs. As DNA, the CDR3 is TGTGCCAGCGGAGGACGGGTCAATCAGCCCCAGCATTTT. Translating gives CASGGRVNQPQHF.